This T cell receptor (beta chain) was captured in a study of T cells in Graves' hyperthyroidism and ophthalmopathy. Uncontrolled infection, other autoimmune disease, pregnancy or lactation disqualified patients from enrolment. Amplification of TCR beta CDR3 regions used RNA as the template. Initially, a first-round RT-PCR of the TCR CDR3 employed the HTBI primer set. MiXCR, run by TCRdb on the multiplex PCR reads, gives a single entry per CDR3 protein. The data contain roughly 700,000 distinct CDR3 sequences, approximately 14% of them seen just once; the ten biggest clones take up approximately 10%. In this sample, this clonotype turned up many times. This CDR3 has 16 amino acids. The germline V gene encodes CDR1 SGHAT and CDR2 FQNNGV. J lost 4 bases, V lost 0 bases, and 8 bases had no gene match.

Sample: blood. This rearrangement joins TRBV11-2 to TRBJ2-7; 8 bases line up with TRBD1. This TCR was sampled from a woman aged 18-29 years with Graves' hyperthyroidism. CDR3 nucleotide sequence: TGTGCCAGCAGCTTAGACTGGGCAGGGGGCTGGTACGAGCAGTACTTC. Its protein product is CASSLDWAGGWYEQYF.